This T cell receptor beta chain was obtained from a study of metastatic and nonmetastatic thyroid tumors. Background on the study: Peripheral blood and tumor or nodule samples from malignant and benign thyroid patients were compared.

No treatment of any kind had been given to any patient before thyroid surgery. This clone is classed as medium-sized. TCRdb re-called the PCR reads with MiXCR. The sample holds some 1,900 clones, approximately 9.9% seen once. Looked up from germline, CDR1 is KGHDR and CDR2 is SFDVKD. With 6 bases removed from V and 5 bases from J, the gap between germline ends came to 12 bases. The CDR3 covers 13 residues. The clonotype comes from a female donor with papillary thyroid cancer or a benign thyroid nodule (not recorded which). Some clones in this sample may be carry-over from other donors' samples. J is TRBJ2-5 and V is TRBV24-1; the D gene could be TRBD1 or TRBD2 (5 bases each). The sequenced sample was tumor tissue. The CDR3 region has the DNA TGTGCCACCAGTTTGGGAGCAGGGGAGACCCAGTACTTC. Its translation is CATSLGAGETQYF.